The sequence of this TCR beta chain was determined in a study of Graves' ophthalmopathy and Graves' hyperthyroidism. V was pared by 8 bases and J by 1 base, with 10 bases of the junction left unmatched. Germline V gene lookup returns CDR1 ENHRY and CDR2 SYGVKD. This CDR3 contains 15 residues. This clonotype came up many times. No antigen is known for it. Orbital computed tomography and thyroid ultrasound, along with TRAb, serum thyroxine and clinical symptoms, underpinned diagnosis. Researchers took RNA transcripts and amplified TCR beta CDR3 regions from them. RT-PCR in the first round used HTBI primers; a second-round multiplex PCR followed. TCRdb ran MiXCR on the multiplex PCR reads and lists one entry per CDR3 protein. The sample includes some 1.1 million distinct CDR3 sequences, about two fifths of them seen just once. The study, taken as a whole, reports: The authors also found most expanded thyroid clonotypes above 0.001 frequency in blood.

Sequencing input: peripheral blood or thyroid tissue (not recorded which). This rearrangement joins TRBV10-3 to TRBJ2-5; TRBD2 matches at 7 bases. The TCR originated in an adult man with Graves' hyperthyroidism. The DNA for the CDR3 is TGTGCCATCCGGGCAGGGAGGGGAGGCCAAGAGACCCAGTACTTC. Its protein is CAIRAGRGGQETQYF.